Sequencing of this T cell receptor beta chain was carried out in a study of glioma-infiltrating T cells after dendritic cell vaccination. Regarding this clone: Its antigen is unknown.

Points from the study as a whole: TCR clonality showed no direct relationship with survival.

Primers: 60 V beta forward and 13 J beta reverse. Data came from immunoSEQ multiplex PCR; TCRdb stores just in-frame clones and leaves some out. The sample shows around 96,000 clones, 70% to 80% of them seen only once. All glioblastoma patients lacked an isocitrate dehydrogenase mutation. CDR1 SEHNR and CDR2 FQNEAQ come from the germline V gene (reference sequence). Trimming cost V 2 bases and J 0 bases; bases outside gene matches: 6. This CDR3 has 17 amino acids. The sample here was blood, taken before dendritic cell vaccination. The clonotype originates from a human donor with glioblastoma. The J gene is TRBJ2-7, the V gene TRBV7-9, with 11 bases that match TRBD1. The CDR3 loop is CASSLYAGTGGSYEQYF. As DNA, the CDR3 is TGTGCCAGCAGCTTATACGCCGGGACAGGGGGCTCCTACGAGCAGTACTTC.